A selection of T cell receptor beta chains follows, all from one sample in a study of CD8+ T cells in alopecia areata. Using immunoSEQ multiplex PCR, the repertoire was profiled, and TCRdb retains in-frame clones only, with some absent. Of about 97,000 clones listed, 41% are singletons. The specimen sequenced was CD4+ T cells sorted from blood. These receptors were taken from a human donor with alopecia areata. CDR3s include the opening cysteine and the closing phenylalanine or tryptophan. D genes are given only for firm matches. A row's size may be missing; if present it is once, few, many or a size class.

cdr3_length j_call v_call clone_size d_call cdr3_nt cdr3_aa
13 TRBJ2-5 TRBV30 few . TGTGCCTGGAGTAAAGGGATCCAAGAGACCCAGTACTTC CAWSKGIQETQYF
17 TRBJ2-3 TRBV4-1 . TRBD1 TGCGCCAGCAGCCAAGTTTTCACAGGGGGCGCAACAGATACGCAGTATTTT CASSQVFTGGATDTQYF
14 TRBJ2-1 TRBV30 . TRBD1 TGTGCCTGGAGTTCAGGGGGCTCCTACAATGAGCAGTTCTTC CAWSSGGSYNEQFF
14 TRBJ2-5 TRBV29-1 few . TGCAGCGTTGAAGATCCGGCAGGCACGGGCACCCAGTACTTC CSVEDPAGTGTQYF
15 TRBJ2-2 TRBV5-1 . TRBD1 TGCGCCAGCAGCTGGGACAGGGCGAACACCGGGGAGCTGTTTTTT CASSWDRANTGELFF
16 TRBJ2-1 TRBV27 few TRBD1 TGTGCCAGCCATACCCTAGGACAGGGGGCGTACAATGAGCAGTTCTTC CASHTLGQGAYNEQFF
15 TRBJ2-7 TRBV9 . . TGTGCCAGCAGCGTAGGTCCACAATCCGGGGACGAGCAGTACTTC CASSVGPQSGDEQYF
17 TRBJ2-7 TRBV28 few . TGTGCCAGCAGTTTCTCCGCGCGAGACTCCGTTCCCTACGAGCAGTACTTC CASSFSARDSVPYEQYF
12 TRBJ2-7 TRBV29-1 . . TGCAGCGCGGGACAAGCCTTATACGAGCAGTACTTC CSAGQALYEQYF
17 TRBJ2-7 TRBV5-1 . TRBD2 TGCGCCAGCAGCTTGGACAAACTAGCGGGGAGACTCTACGAGCAGTACTTC CASSLDKLAGRLYEQYF
15 TRBJ2-7 TRBV6-5 once TRBD1 TGTGCCAGCAATTACGACGGGACAGGGGTGTACGAGCAGTACTTC CASNYDGTGVYEQYF
14 TRBJ2-2 TRBV4-1 . TRBD2 TGCGCCAGCAGGCTAGCGGGAGGTTCGGGGGAGCTGTTTTTT CASRLAGGSGELFF
13 TRBJ2-6 TRBV6-7 . . TGTGCCAGCAGTGGACCTGGGGCCAACGTCCTGACTTTC CASSGPGANVLTF
11 TRBJ1-1 TRBV20-1 . . TGCAGCCGGGCCGGGCAGGCTGAAGCTTTCTTT CSRAGQAEAFF